This T cell receptor (beta chain) was obtained from a study of cytomegalovirus exposure and HLA in healthy donors. The primer mix had 60 Vbeta and 13 Jbeta primers. Here immunoSEQ multiplex PCR was the method, and the copy in TCRdb shows in-frame clones only, minus some. The repertoire holds 95,000 to 110,000 clones, with around 67% as singletons. Source material: PBMCs. The receptor was isolated from a woman between 45 and 60 years old in good health and CMV-seronegative.

This CDR3 is CASRGTGKETQYF. For the CDR3, the DNA is TGTGCCAGCAGAGGGACTGGAAAAGAGACCCAGTACTTC. The V gene is TRBV2, the J gene TRBJ2-5, with D tentatively TRBD2 (6 bases). Trimming stripped 6 bases from V and 3 bases from J, with 11 bases between. Germline V lookup: CDR1 SNHLY, CDR2 FYNNEI. The CDR3 contains 13 residues.